A selection of T cell receptor beta chains follows, all from one sample in a study of blood T cell repertoires in COVID-19. Measured with immunoSEQ multiplex PCR; TCRdb has only the in-frame clones, and not every one. The repertoire holds fewer than 400,000 clones, 85% to 90% seen once, with approximately 1.5% in the top ten. The sequenced sample consisted of PBMCs or T cells enriched from blood (not recorded which). These receptors were collected from a woman aged 25 to 45 who had recovered from COVID-19. Both conserved end residues are part of each CDR3. Clone size is given for some rows only: seen once, a few or many times, or a class if the clone is expanded.

>TRBV19|.|TRBJ1-5
CASTGKQGVIGQPQHF
>TRBV29-1|.|TRBJ2-1
CSVGSGRADEQFF
>TRBV11-2|.|TRBJ2-2
CASSLWTSGRTGYTGELFF
>TRBV11-2|.|TRBJ2-5
CASGNGGGETQYF
>TRBV11-3|.|TRBJ2-1
CASSLGGQGANEQFF
>TRBV3-1/TRBV3-2|.|TRBJ1-2
CASSQGGLFGYTF
>TRBV19|.|TRBJ2-3
CASMDRSTDTQYF
>TRBV3-1/TRBV3-2|.|TRBJ2-1
CASSQDRVREQFF
>TRBV5-6|.|TRBJ2-1
CASSRERQVAYNEQFF
>TRBV19|.|TRBJ1-2
CASRTGSGYTF
>TRBV5-1|.|TRBJ1-2
CASSQGPKDGYTF
>TRBV3-1/TRBV3-2|.|TRBJ1-6
CASSNRDRGWNSPLHF
>TRBV5-1|.|TRBJ2-2
CASSLTSGGTGELFF
>TRBV7-9|.|TRBJ1-6
CASSLAGQGRSPLHF
>TRBV11-2|.|TRBJ2-7
CASSLGPGASYEQYF
>TRBV5-4|.|TRBJ1-1
CASSSGQVMTEAFF
>TRBV7-2|.|TRBJ1-4
CASSATGTGVEKLFF
>TRBV10-3|once|TRBJ1-1
CAISESSRANTEAFF
>TRBV19|.|TRBJ1-5
CASSIVRVRNQPQHF
>TRBV3-1/TRBV3-2|once|TRBJ2-7
CASSHFGTGNEQYF
>TRBV7-9|once|TRBJ2-7
CASSLVDSGTTYEQYF
>TRBV3-1/TRBV3-2|.|TRBJ2-7
CASTLQGYMQEQYF
>TRBV5-1|.|TRBJ1-1
CASSPTGRGTEAFF
>TRBV9|.|TRBJ1-6
CASSARPGQVLPLHF
>TRBV19|few|TRBJ1-5
CASNHRADNQPQHF